This entry concerns a single T cell receptor (beta chain). Germline CDR1 is SNHLY and CDR2 is FYNNEI. V shed 2 bases, J shed 2 bases, and the junction held 3 bases outside the gene matches. The CDR3 runs 15 residues. TCRdb's table, derived via immunoSEQ multiplex PCR, lists solely in-frame clones and lacks some. The repertoire holds around 40,000 clones, with more than 85% as singletons. The record originates from a study of T cell changes during pregnancy in multiple sclerosis. Material: CD8+ T cells from peripheral blood mononuclear cells, obtained in the third trimester of pregnancy. The chain carries TRBV2 and TRBJ2-1; the match to TRBD1 covers 7 bases. This receptor was identified in a female donor with multiple sclerosis, enrolled in a pregnancy study. CDR3 sequence reads: CASSETGTAYNEQFF. For the CDR3, the DNA is TGTGCCAGCAGTGAAACCGGGACAGCCTACAATGAGCAGTTCTTC.